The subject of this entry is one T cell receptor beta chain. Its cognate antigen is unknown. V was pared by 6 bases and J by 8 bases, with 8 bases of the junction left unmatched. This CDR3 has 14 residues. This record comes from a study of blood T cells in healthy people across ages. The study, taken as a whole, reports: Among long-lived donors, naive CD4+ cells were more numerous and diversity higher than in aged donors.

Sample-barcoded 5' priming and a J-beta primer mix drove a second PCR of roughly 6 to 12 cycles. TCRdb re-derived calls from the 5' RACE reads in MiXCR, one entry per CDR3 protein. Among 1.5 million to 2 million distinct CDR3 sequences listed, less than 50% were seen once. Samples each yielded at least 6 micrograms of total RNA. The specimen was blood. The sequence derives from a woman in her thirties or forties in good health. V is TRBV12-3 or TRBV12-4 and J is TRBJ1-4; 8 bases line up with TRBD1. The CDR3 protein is CASRGTGRAEKLFF. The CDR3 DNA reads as TGTGCCAGCAGGGGGACAGGACGGGCGGAAAAACTGTTTTTT.